One and the same sample provided the 22 T cell receptor beta chains below, sequenced in a study of early T cells in non-severe SARS-CoV-2 infection. TCRdb ran MiXCR on the 5' RACE reads and lists one entry per CDR3 protein. Of under 30,000 distinct CDR3 sequences listed, 4.5% are singletons. The specimen sequenced was whole blood. The receptors shown here come from an adult who was a healthcare worker with PCR-confirmed SARS-CoV-2 infection or an uninfected control (not recorded which).

This clonotype was detected ten times or more. This chain joins TRBV20-1 and TRBJ1-2; D is unresolved. V was pared by 2 bases and J by 7 bases, with 8 bases between. CDR1 and CDR2 (germline): DFQATT, SNEGSKA (reference sequence). There are 11 residues in the CDR3. CDR3 in amino acids: CSARPAVGYTF. Written as DNA, the CDR3 is TGCAGTGCTAGACCCGCGGTTGGCTACACCTTC.

The table lists this clonotype with many counts. The CDR3 spells CASSGLADTGELFF. The DNA for the CDR3 is TGTGCCAGCAGTGGACTAGCGGACACCGGGGAGCTGTTTTTT. The rearrangement uses TRBV6-1 and TRBJ2-2; TRBD2 matches 9 bases. V was pared by 4 bases and J by 3 bases, with 0 bases of the junction left unmatched. The CDR3 totals 14 residues. Germline V CDR1 and CDR2: MNHNS, SASEGT.

This clonotype occurred many times. The V call is TRBV7-3, the J call TRBJ2-3, with a possible D match to TRBD2 (6 bases). Germline assignment: CDR1 SGHTA and CDR2 FQGTGA. The ends were cut back, 6 bases at V and 2 bases at J, with 12 bases in the middle. The CDR3 contains 14 residues. The chain's CDR3 is CASSRDLNTDTQYF. Here the CDR3 DNA reads TGTGCCAGCAGTCGGGACTTAAACACAGATACGCAGTATTTT.

This clonotype has at least ten counts. The chain combines TRBV27 with TRBJ1-5; the match to TRBD1 covers 7 bases. The CDR3 consists of 13 residues. V shed 2 bases, J shed 8 bases, and the junction held 3 bases outside the gene matches. Germline V gene data show CDR1 as MNHEY and CDR2 as SMNVEV (reference sequence). CDR3 sequence reads: CASSLGRGKPQHF. As DNA, the CDR3 is TGTGCCAGCAGTTTAGGCAGGGGGAAGCCCCAGCATTTT.

This clonotype appeared a few times. The chain recombines TRBV7-2 with TRBJ2-2, with 7 nucleotides matching TRBD1. The V segment lost 5 bases and the J segment 9 bases; nucleotides outside the gene matches: 12. The CDR3 is 15 amino acids. Germline V lookup: CDR1 SGHTA, CDR2 FQGNSA. The CDR3 DNA sequence: TGTGCCAGCAGCCCCAGGGGGAGCGGATCGAGGGAGCTGTTTTTT. Encoded protein: CASSPRGSGSRELFF.

There are many counts of this clonotype. V is TRBV18 and J is TRBJ2-2; 8 bases map to TRBD1. CDR1 KGHSH and CDR2 LQKENI come from the germline V gene. The CDR3 spans 15 residues. Trimming removed 0 bases from V and 5 bases from J; junction bases left unmatched: 2. CDR3 protein: CASSPPYRGTGELFF. CDR3 in DNA: TGTGCCAGCTCACCACCCTACAGGGGGACCGGGGAGCTGTTTTTT.

This clonotype was counted at least ten times. V is TRBV10-1 and J is TRBJ2-1, with 11 bases aligning to TRBD2. This CDR3 comprises 15 residues. Germline assignment: CDR1 WNHNN and CDR2 SYGVQD (reference sequence). Unmatched junction bases numbered 10, after V lost 9 bases and J lost 6 bases. This chain's CDR3 is CASSNLAGGTNEQFF. The CDR3 coding sequence is TGCGCCAGTTCTAACTTAGCGGGGGGGACCAATGAGCAGTTCTTC.

This clonotype has ten or more counts. The chain couples TRBV6-5 to TRBJ1-2; D is possibly TRBD1 (6 bases). The CDR3 loop spans 13 amino acids. The germline gives CDR1 MNHEY, CDR2 SVGAGI. The V end lost 2 bases, the J end lost 5 bases, and 9 bases lay between the germline ends. The CDR3 loop is CASSYAGVYGYTF. Here the CDR3 DNA reads TGTGCCAGCAGTTACGCAGGGGTGTATGGCTACACCTTC.

This clonotype appeared a few times. The chain employs TRBV4-1 and TRBJ1-2; D might be TRBD1 (5 bases). This CDR3 is 17 amino acids long. Between the trimmed V and J ends, which lost 3 bases and 0 bases, there was a span of 17 bases. Germline CDR1 and CDR2: MGHRA and YSYEKL. The CDR3 DNA reads as TGCGCCAGCAGCCATACCGCCCGGGACCGCCCTAACTATGGCTACACCTTC. The encoded protein is CASSHTARDRPNYGYTF.

This clonotype appeared many times. V gene TRBV11-3 combines with J gene TRBJ2-3, with TRBD2 matching 13 bases. The CDR3 extends over 15 amino acids. Trimming cost V 5 bases and J 6 bases; bases outside gene matches: 5. CDR1 and CDR2 from the germline V gene are SGHNT and YENEEA. The CDR3 DNA is TGTGCCAGCAGCCGGGGGACTAGCGGGATGGATACGCAGTATTTT. This gives the protein CASSRGTSGMDTQYF.

At least ten counts were recorded for this clonotype. The V and J genes are TRBV6-6 and TRBJ2-1; D possibly uses TRBD1 or TRBD2 (5 bases each). This CDR3 is 14 amino acids long. From germline, CDR1 is MNHNY and CDR2 SVGAGI (reference sequence). V lost 5 bases and J 7 bases, leaving 15 bases between the germline ends. CDR3 sequence reads: CASSTRVGANEQFF. CDR3 coding DNA: TGTGCCAGCAGTACCCGTGTCGGGGCGAATGAGCAGTTCTTC.

This clonotype is termed medium-sized. The junction and the germline gene differ at one end; a read error may be behind it. The CDR3 loop is CASSQGPGYEQYF. As DNA, the CDR3 is TGTGCCAGCAGTCAAGGTCCGGGCTACGAGCAGTACTTC. This chain joins TRBV3-1 and TRBJ2-7; no definite D call. The CDR3 contains 13 residues. Germline V lookup: CDR1 LGHDT, CDR2 YNNKEL (reference sequence).

This clonotype was detected many times. V is TRBV18 and J is TRBJ2-7; D gene uncertain. V lost 6 bases, J lost 5 bases, and 14 bases lay in between. The CDR3 covers 13 residues. The V gene's germline CDR1 is KGHSH and CDR2 LQKENI. Written as DNA, the CDR3 is TGTGCCAGCTCGGAAGGGCCTTATAACGAGCAGTACTTC. It translates to CASSEGPYNEQYF.

This clonotype was seen many times. The rearrangement joins TRBV20-1 to TRBJ1-1; D is ambiguous. Trimming took off 5 bases at V and 0 bases at J, with 10 bases between the two ends. This CDR3 region has 13 residues. From germline, CDR1 is DFQATT and CDR2 SNEGSKA (reference sequence). CDR3 residues: CSAYGRLNTEAFF. DNA for the CDR3: TGCAGTGCTTACGGACGGCTGAACACTGAAGCTTTCTTT.

The chain recombines TRBV4-1 with TRBJ1-4, with D possibly being TRBD1 (6 bases). This CDR3 has 15 amino acids. V lost 0 bases to trimming and J lost 7 bases, with 12 bases between them. CDR1 and CDR2 from the germline V gene are MGHRA and YSYEKL. The CDR3 here is CASSQEAGAAEKLFF. The CDR3 coding sequence is TGCGCCAGCAGCCAAGAAGCGGGGGCGGCTGAAAAACTGTTTTTT.

This clonotype was picked up many times. The rearrangement links TRBV5-6 to TRBJ2-5; D uncertain. V dropped 4 bases and J dropped 5 bases, with 12 bases sitting between them. This CDR3 comprises 13 residues. The V gene's germline CDR1 is SGHDT and CDR2 YYEEEE. This chain's CDR3 is CASSPPAEETQYF. DNA of the CDR3: TGTGCCAGCAGCCCCCCGGCCGAGGAGACCCAGTACTTC.

This clonotype was picked up a small number of times. The chain carries TRBV7-8 and TRBJ1-6; D is undetermined. CDR1 is SGHVS, CDR2 FQNEAQ, per germline. This CDR3 is 15 amino acids long. Trimming removed 3 bases from V and 4 bases from J, with 10 bases in between. CDR3 protein: CASSFLALYNSPLHF. As DNA, the CDR3 is TGTGCCAGCAGCTTTTTAGCCCTTTATAATTCACCCCTCCACTTT.

This clonotype was detected ten times or more. This sequence joins TRBV7-2 and TRBJ2-3; D is ambiguous. The CDR3 loop spans 14 amino acids. The germline V gene has CDR1 SGHTA and CDR2 FQGNSA. V lost 3 bases and J 1 base, leaving 8 bases between the germline ends. CDR3 DNA sequence: TGTGCCAGCAGCTTTCTTAATCGCACAGATACGCAGTATTTT. Protein product: CASSFLNRTDTQYF.

There are a few counts of this clonotype. V gene TRBV5-4 combines with J gene TRBJ2-3; tentative D call: TRBD2 (6 bases). Trimming left V 7 bases short and J 0 bases short, with 18 bases between. This CDR3 has 16 residues. CDR1 is SGHNT and CDR2 is YYREEE in the germline V gene (reference sequence). The CDR3 loop is CASAVGGRSSTDTQYF. The CDR3 DNA follows: TGTGCCAGCGCCGTCGGAGGGCGGTCTAGCACAGATACGCAGTATTTT.

This clonotype was observed at least ten times. The chain has TRBV11-3 and TRBJ2-1; 12 bases align to TRBD1. CDR3 length: 14 amino acids. After removal of 5 bases from V and 6 bases from J, the junction contained 2 bases not matched to a gene. The V gene's germline CDR1 is SGHNT and CDR2 YENEEA. CDR3 sequence: CASSRDRGPNEQFF. In DNA form, the CDR3 reads TGTGCCAGCAGCCGGGACAGGGGGCCCAATGAGCAGTTCTTC.

This clonotype was counted many times. The rearrangement links TRBV9 to TRBJ1-4; TRBD1 matches 7 bases. V lost 5 bases to trimming and J lost 8 bases; unmatched junction nucleotides: 12. CDR3 length: 15 residues. Germline V lookup: CDR1 SGDLS, CDR2 YYNGEE. CDR3 amino acids: CASSLRTGGMEKLFF. For the CDR3, the DNA is TGTGCCAGCAGTCTTAGGACAGGTGGAATGGAAAAACTGTTTTTT.

Many counts were recorded for this clonotype. The chain uses TRBV6-6 and TRBJ2-7; D is tentatively TRBD1 or TRBD2 (5 bases each). This CDR3 spans 14 amino acids. CDR1 MNHNY and CDR2 SVGAGI come from the germline V gene (reference sequence). V shed 2 bases and J shed 4 bases, with 12 bases lying between them. The CDR3 loop reads CASSYRDGGYEQYF. CDR3 DNA sequence: TGTGCCAGCAGTTACCGGGACGGAGGATACGAGCAGTACTTC.